A single sample gave rise to the 19 T cell receptor beta chains below, sequenced in a study of vaccination and CD4 T cells after COVID-19. Sequencing of cultured CD4+ T cell DNA used the Oncomine TCR Beta short-read assay. MiXCR, run by TCRdb on the PCR reads, gives a single entry per CDR3 protein. The sample shows almost 20,000 distinct CDR3 sequences, 52% of them seen only once. Treatment described: approximately 9-day PBMC culture with coronavirus spike peptide pools or control peptides (ViraFEST assay). The antigens of these receptors remain unknown. Input material: CD4+ T cells from blood, cultured in vitro. Every receptor here comes from a human donor who had recovered from COVID-19.

V gene TRBV20-1 combines with J gene TRBJ2-4, with 12 bases that match TRBD1. This CDR3 has 14 amino acids. The V and J ends lost 3 bases and 7 bases, in that order; junction bases with no gene match: 4. Germline loops: CDR1 DFQATT, CDR2 SNEGSKA (reference sequence). In DNA, the CDR3 is TGCAGTGCTAGGGCCGGGACAGGGGGCAACATTCAGTACTTC. Protein: CSARAGTGGNIQYF.

The genes are TRBV6-1 and TRBJ1-5, with TRBD1 matching 10 bases. V lost 5 bases to trimming and J lost 0 bases; unmatched junction nucleotides: 10. Germline V CDR1 and CDR2: MNHNS, SASEGT. This CDR3 region has 18 residues. The CDR3 nucleotides read TGTGCCAGCAGTCTAGGGGGGACAGGGGTAGTTAGCAATCAGCCCCAGCATTTT. Its translation: CASSLGGTGVVSNQPQHF.

V usage is TRBV20-1 and J usage is TRBJ1-1; D is perhaps TRBD1 (5 bases). V was clipped by 6 bases and J by 0 bases, with 14 bases between them. Germline V gene data show CDR1 as DFQATT and CDR2 as SNEGSKA (reference sequence). This CDR3 is 14 amino acids long. The chain's CDR3 is CSAILGTMNTEAFF. The CDR3 nucleotides are TGCAGTGCCATCCTGGGGACTATGAACACTGAAGCTTTCTTT.

V is TRBV2 and J is TRBJ2-2, with TRBD2 identical over 15 bases. This CDR3 region has 16 residues. With V trimmed by 6 bases and J by 6 bases, 5 bases remained unmatched. Germline V gene lookup returns CDR1 SNHLY and CDR2 FYNNEI. The DNA of the CDR3 is TGTGCCAGCAGAGCGGGACTAGCGGGAGGATCCGGGGAGCTGTTTTTT. Protein product: CASRAGLAGGSGELFF.

V is TRBV5-1 and J is TRBJ2-3; either TRBD1 or TRBD2 may supply D (5 bases each). There are 15 residues in the CDR3. Germline CDR1 reads SGHRS; CDR2 reads YFSETQ. The V end was cut by 3 bases, the J end by 1 base, with 12 bases between. The CDR3 DNA follows: TGCGCCAGCAGCTCCCGGGACGGACGCACAGATACGCAGTATTTT. Translating it yields CASSSRDGRTDTQYF.

The V call is TRBV7-9, the J call TRBJ1-1; D unclear. Germline CDR1 and CDR2: SEHNR and FQNEAQ (reference sequence). The ends were cut back, 5 bases at V and 0 bases at J, with 10 bases in the middle. This CDR3 has 14 residues. The CDR3 loop reads CASSPPGLNTEAFF. The CDR3 region has the DNA TGTGCCAGCAGCCCCCCCGGACTGAACACTGAAGCTTTCTTT.

This clonotype occurred a few times. CDR3 in DNA: TGTGCCAGCAGCCTTACCCAATCCGGGACTAGCGGGGGAGGGACCCAGTACTTC. Its translation is CASSLTQSGTSGGGTQYF. J is TRBJ2-5 and V is TRBV7-2; TRBD2 agrees at 14 bases. Trimming took 5 bases from V and 7 from J; bases not matched to a gene: 15. Germline CDR1 reads SGHTA; CDR2 reads FQGNSA. This CDR3 comprises 18 residues.

The rearrangement joins TRBV19 to TRBJ1-1; weak D call: TRBD1 (5 bases). The CDR3 extends over 15 amino acids. V was shortened by 3 bases and J by 3 bases, with 14 bases between the two germline ends. Germline V gene lookup returns CDR1 LNHDA and CDR2 SQIVND (reference sequence). The CDR3 spells CASSIPGALDTEAFF. The CDR3 DNA reads as TGTGCCAGTAGTATCCCCGGGGCCTTGGACACTGAAGCTTTCTTT.

This clonotype has only one observation. The chain recombines TRBV7-2 with TRBJ2-7; D may be TRBD1 (6 bases). This CDR3 is built from 13 residues. The germline CDR1 and CDR2 sequences are SGHTA and FQGNSA. Trimming pared 3 bases from V and 2 bases from J, leaving 8 bases between. The chain's CDR3 is CASSLDSPYEQYF. CDR3 sequence (DNA): TGTGCCAGCAGCTTGGACAGCCCCTACGAGCAGTACTTC.

V and J are TRBV4-3 and TRBJ1-2; TRBD1 might be the D (5 bases). V dropped 0 bases and J dropped 4 bases, with 12 bases sitting between them. The CDR3 has 15 amino acids. CDR1 is LGHNA, CDR2 YSLEER, per germline. The CDR3 protein is CASSQDLGDSYGYTF. The CDR3 DNA sequence: TGCGCCAGCAGCCAAGATCTCGGCGACAGCTATGGCTACACCTTC.

V gene TRBV11-3 combines with J gene TRBJ1-6, with D hard to call. This CDR3 is 12 amino acids long. Germline loops: CDR1 SGHNT, CDR2 YENEEA. V was cut by 7 bases and J by 10 bases, with 11 bases left in between. The CDR3: CASNLGESPLHF. Here the CDR3 DNA reads TGTGCCAGCAACCTTGGGGAGTCACCCCTCCACTTT.

V gene TRBV7-6 combines with J gene TRBJ2-1, with 7 bases identical to TRBD2. With 5 bases clipped from V and 9 bases from J, the junction kept 7 bases outside the gene matches. The CDR3 extends over 13 amino acids. The germline V gene encodes CDR1 SGHVS and CDR2 FNYEAQ. DNA for the CDR3: TGTGCCAGCAGCCTCGAGCGGGGCCGTGAGCAGTTCTTC. It yields the protein CASSLERGREQFF. The complete variable domain, with remaining parts taken from reference TRBV7-6 and TRBJ2-1, reads GAGVSQSPRYKVTKRGQDVALRCDPISGHVSLYWYRQALGQGPEFLTYFNYEAQQDKSGLPNDRFSAERPEGSISTLTIQRTEQRDSAMYRCASSLERGREQFFGPGTRLTVL.

The chain uses TRBV7-9 and TRBJ2-2; 11 bases line up with TRBD2. The CDR3 runs 18 residues. V shed 3 bases and J 2 bases; nucleotides not matched to a gene: 8. Germline V lookup: CDR1 SEHNR, CDR2 FQNEAQ (reference sequence). The CDR3 sequence is CASSFPPRLAGNTGELFF. The CDR3 region has the DNA TGTGCCAGCAGCTTCCCCCCACGACTAGCGGGAAACACCGGGGAGCTGTTTTTT.

The rearrangement uses TRBV5-6 and TRBJ1-2; 8 bases align to TRBD1. Trimming at V came to 4 bases and at J to 5 bases, leaving 4 bases not matched to a gene. The germline V gene encodes CDR1 SGHDT and CDR2 YYEEEE. There are 13 residues in the CDR3. CDR3 loop: CASSPGTGYGYTF. CDR3 sequence (DNA): TGTGCCAGCAGCCCCGGGACAGGTTATGGCTACACCTTC. The full variable domain, with the rest looked up from reference TRBV5-6 and TRBJ1-2, is DAGVTQSPTHLIKTRGQQVTLRCSPKSGHDTVSWYQQALGQGPQFIFQYYEEEERQRGNFPDRFSGHQFPNYSSELNVNALLLGDSALYLCASSPGTGYGYTFGSGTRLTVV.

This chain connects TRBV12-3 or TRBV12-4 to TRBJ1-6, with no clear D. This CDR3 contains 15 residues. Trimming removed 1 base at V and 8 bases at J, with 12 bases between. CDR3 sequence reads: CASSLGGFGDSPLHF. The DNA of the CDR3 is TGTGCCAGCAGTTTAGGGGGTTTCGGAGATTCACCCCTCCACTTT.

J is TRBJ1-5 and V is TRBV12-3 or TRBV12-4, with D uncertain. The V end was cut by 6 bases, the J end by 5 bases, with 14 bases between. CDR3 length equals 14 residues. The CDR3 here is CASSRLGFDQPQHF. CDR3 nucleotide sequence: TGTGCCAGCAGCCGACTAGGGTTCGATCAGCCCCAGCATTTT.

The chain couples TRBV10-3 to TRBJ1-2, with D perhaps matching TRBD1 (5 bases). CDR1 and CDR2 (germline): ENHRY, SYGVKD. The CDR3 consists of 13 residues. V dropped 10 bases and J dropped 4 bases, with 16 bases sitting between them. The DNA for the CDR3 is TGTGCCACAGCCAGGGAGGAAGGCTATGGCTACACCTTC. This translates into CATAREEGYGYTF.

The chain combines TRBV27 with TRBJ2-2; D not certain. CDR3 size: 14 residues. Between the trimmed V and J ends, which lost 7 bases and 2 bases, there was a span of 11 bases. Germline values: CDR1 MNHEY, CDR2 SMNVEV (reference sequence). CDR3 amino acids: CASKSGRNTGELFF. The CDR3 DNA reads TGTGCCAGCAAGTCGGGCAGAAACACCGGGGAGCTGTTTTTT.

This rearrangement joins TRBV19 to TRBJ1-2, with TRBD1 matching over 7 bases. V dropped 8 bases and J dropped 1; count of bases not matched to a gene: 7. Germline values: CDR1 LNHDA, CDR2 SQIVND (reference sequence). CDR3 length equals 14 residues. CDR3 sequence (DNA): TGTGCCAGTTCGCCGGGACAGCTTAACTATGGCTACACCTTC. This codes for CASSPGQLNYGYTF. Combining the CDR3 with reference TRBV19 and TRBJ1-2 gives the whole variable domain DGGITQSPKYLFRKEGQNVTLSCEQNLNHDAMYWYRQDPGQGLRLIYYSQIVNDFQKGDIAEGYSVSREKKESFPLTVTSAQKNPTAFYLCASSPGQLNYGYTFGSGTRLTVV.